Following are 3 T cell receptor beta chains from one sample sequenced in a study of T-cell reconstitution after alpha-beta-depleted transplantation in children. The authors prepared the TCRbeta library with unique molecular identifiers. A single record per CDR3 protein comes from TCRdb applying MiXCR to the PCR reads. Of 450,000 to 600,000 distinct CDR3 sequences listed, about 18% are singletons. The sequencing used PBMCs from the stem cell graft donor, collected from the stem cell graft. The origin of the receptors is a human donor who donated a stem cell graft to a child with acute lymphoblastic leukemia.

The chain links TRBV9 to TRBJ2-7; 10 nucleotides match TRBD2. The ends lost 2 bases at V and 5 bases at J; junction bases unmatched: 4. CDR1 and CDR2 from the germline V gene are SGDLS and YYNGEE. This CDR3 contains 14 residues. The CDR3 DNA reads as TGTGCCAGCAGCGTCAGCGGGAGGGCCCACGAGCAGTACTTC. Protein product: CASSVSGRAHEQYF.

To note about this clonotype: One junction end disagrees with the germline gene, perhaps due to a read error. The chain is built from TRBV20-1 and TRBJ1-5; a possible D gene is TRBD1 (5 bases). The CDR3 extends over 17 amino acids. The germline V gene encodes CDR1 DFQATT and CDR2 SNEGSKA (reference sequence). The CDR3 region has the DNA TGCTGTGCTAGAGATCGTCGGGGGGGACGTTGGAATCAGCCCCAGCATTTT. It codes for CCARDRRGGRWNQPQHF.

This chain uses TRBV5-6 with TRBJ2-5; D may be TRBD1 (6 bases). V was pared by 2 bases and J by 1 base, with 12 bases between. The CDR3 totals 15 residues. Germline V lookup: CDR1 SGHDT, CDR2 YYEEEE. The CDR3 nucleotides are TGTGCCAGCAGCTTTCATCAGGGGCTCCAAGAGACCCAGTACTTC. Its translation: CASSFHQGLQETQYF.